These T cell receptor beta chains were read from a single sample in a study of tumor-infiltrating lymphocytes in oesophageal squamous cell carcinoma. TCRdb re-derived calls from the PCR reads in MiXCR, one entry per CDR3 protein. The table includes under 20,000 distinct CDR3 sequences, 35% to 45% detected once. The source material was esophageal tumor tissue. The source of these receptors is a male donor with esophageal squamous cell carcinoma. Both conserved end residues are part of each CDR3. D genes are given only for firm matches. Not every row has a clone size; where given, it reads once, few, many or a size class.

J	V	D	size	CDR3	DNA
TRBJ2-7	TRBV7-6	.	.	CASSLTTGYEQYF	TGTGCCAGCAGCTTAACAACGGGGTACGAGCAGTACTTC
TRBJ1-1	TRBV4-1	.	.	CASSSGLAAAGELYF	TGCGCCAGCAGCTCGGGACTAGCGGCCGCCGGGGAGCTGTATTTT
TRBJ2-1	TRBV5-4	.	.	CASSLATSSYNEQFF	TGTGCCAGCAGCTTAGCTACGAGCTCCTACAATGAGCAGTTCTTC
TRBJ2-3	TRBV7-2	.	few	CASSFEYTDTQYF	TGTGCCAGCAGTTTCGAGTACACAGATACGCAGTATTTT
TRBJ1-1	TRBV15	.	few	CATSDGTNTEAFF	TGTGCCACCAGCGACGGGACGAACACTGAAGCTTTCTTT
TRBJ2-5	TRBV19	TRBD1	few	CASSGQGRSGNEQYF	TGTGCCAGTAGCGGACAGGGTCGGTCGGGCAATGAGCAGTACTTC
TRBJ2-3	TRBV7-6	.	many	CASSPLDGGYTQYF	TGTGCCAGCAGCCCTCTTGACGGCGGTTATACGCAGTATTTT
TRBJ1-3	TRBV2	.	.	CASRNSGDIVSSGNTIYF	TGTGCCAGCAGAAATTCTGGCGACATAGTTAGCTCTGGAAACACCATATATTTT
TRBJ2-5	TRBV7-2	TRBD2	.	CASSLASGSLNFQETQYF	TGTGCCAGCAGCTTAGCGAGCGGGAGTCTAAATTTCCAAGAGACCCAGTACTTC
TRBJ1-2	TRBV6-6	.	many	CASSYEGGWGYGYTF	TGTGCCAGCAGTTACGAGGGGGGTTGGGGCTATGGCTACACCTTC
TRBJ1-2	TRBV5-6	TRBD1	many	CASGDGTGTSWDYGYTF	TGTGCCAGCGGCGATGGGACAGGGACGTCGTGGGACTATGGCTACACCTTC
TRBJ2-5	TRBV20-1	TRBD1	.	CSALPFGQGNSETQYF	TGCAGTGCTCTGCCTTTCGGACAGGGGAATTCGGAGACCCAGTACTTC
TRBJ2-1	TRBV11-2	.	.	CASSLDLGGHEYNEQFF	TGTGCCAGCAGCTTAGATCTCGGGGGACATGAGTACAATGAGCAGTTCTTC
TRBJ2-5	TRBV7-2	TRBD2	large	CASSLWTSGGETQYF	TGTGCCAGCAGCTTATGGACTAGCGGTGGCGAGACCCAGTACTTC
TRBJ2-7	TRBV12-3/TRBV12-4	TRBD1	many	CASGVGTGWYEQYF	TGTGCCAGCGGGGTCGGGACAGGTTGGTACGAGCAGTACTTC
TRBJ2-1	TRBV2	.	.	CASRFLDSGRYEQFF	TGTGCCAGCAGATTCCTGGACAGTGGGCGCTACGAGCAGTTCTTC
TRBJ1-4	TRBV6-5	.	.	CASSYGSPATNEKLFF	TGTGCCAGCAGTTACGGGTCCCCGGCGACTAATGAAAAACTGTTTTTT
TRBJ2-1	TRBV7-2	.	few	CASSPIGIGPVFF	TGTGCCAGCAGCCCTATCGGCATAGGCCCCGTATTCTTC
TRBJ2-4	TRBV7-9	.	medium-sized	CASSSGMGAGNIQYF	TGTGCCAGCAGCTCAGGAATGGGGGCTGGAAACATTCAGTACTTC
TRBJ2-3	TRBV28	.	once	CASRSPLGTDTQYF	TGTGCCAGCAGGTCCCCCTTGGGTACAGATACGCAGTATTTT
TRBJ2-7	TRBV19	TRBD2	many	CASSIKAGGPQEQYF	TGTGCCAGTAGTATCAAAGCGGGAGGGCCGCAAGAGCAGTACTTC
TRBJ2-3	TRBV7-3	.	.	CASSFRPTDTQYF	TGTGCCAGCAGCTTCAGGCCAACAGATACGCAGTATTTT
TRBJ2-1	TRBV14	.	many	CASSQGRGNEQFF	TGTGCCAGCAGCCAAGGGCGCGGGAATGAGCAGTTCTTC